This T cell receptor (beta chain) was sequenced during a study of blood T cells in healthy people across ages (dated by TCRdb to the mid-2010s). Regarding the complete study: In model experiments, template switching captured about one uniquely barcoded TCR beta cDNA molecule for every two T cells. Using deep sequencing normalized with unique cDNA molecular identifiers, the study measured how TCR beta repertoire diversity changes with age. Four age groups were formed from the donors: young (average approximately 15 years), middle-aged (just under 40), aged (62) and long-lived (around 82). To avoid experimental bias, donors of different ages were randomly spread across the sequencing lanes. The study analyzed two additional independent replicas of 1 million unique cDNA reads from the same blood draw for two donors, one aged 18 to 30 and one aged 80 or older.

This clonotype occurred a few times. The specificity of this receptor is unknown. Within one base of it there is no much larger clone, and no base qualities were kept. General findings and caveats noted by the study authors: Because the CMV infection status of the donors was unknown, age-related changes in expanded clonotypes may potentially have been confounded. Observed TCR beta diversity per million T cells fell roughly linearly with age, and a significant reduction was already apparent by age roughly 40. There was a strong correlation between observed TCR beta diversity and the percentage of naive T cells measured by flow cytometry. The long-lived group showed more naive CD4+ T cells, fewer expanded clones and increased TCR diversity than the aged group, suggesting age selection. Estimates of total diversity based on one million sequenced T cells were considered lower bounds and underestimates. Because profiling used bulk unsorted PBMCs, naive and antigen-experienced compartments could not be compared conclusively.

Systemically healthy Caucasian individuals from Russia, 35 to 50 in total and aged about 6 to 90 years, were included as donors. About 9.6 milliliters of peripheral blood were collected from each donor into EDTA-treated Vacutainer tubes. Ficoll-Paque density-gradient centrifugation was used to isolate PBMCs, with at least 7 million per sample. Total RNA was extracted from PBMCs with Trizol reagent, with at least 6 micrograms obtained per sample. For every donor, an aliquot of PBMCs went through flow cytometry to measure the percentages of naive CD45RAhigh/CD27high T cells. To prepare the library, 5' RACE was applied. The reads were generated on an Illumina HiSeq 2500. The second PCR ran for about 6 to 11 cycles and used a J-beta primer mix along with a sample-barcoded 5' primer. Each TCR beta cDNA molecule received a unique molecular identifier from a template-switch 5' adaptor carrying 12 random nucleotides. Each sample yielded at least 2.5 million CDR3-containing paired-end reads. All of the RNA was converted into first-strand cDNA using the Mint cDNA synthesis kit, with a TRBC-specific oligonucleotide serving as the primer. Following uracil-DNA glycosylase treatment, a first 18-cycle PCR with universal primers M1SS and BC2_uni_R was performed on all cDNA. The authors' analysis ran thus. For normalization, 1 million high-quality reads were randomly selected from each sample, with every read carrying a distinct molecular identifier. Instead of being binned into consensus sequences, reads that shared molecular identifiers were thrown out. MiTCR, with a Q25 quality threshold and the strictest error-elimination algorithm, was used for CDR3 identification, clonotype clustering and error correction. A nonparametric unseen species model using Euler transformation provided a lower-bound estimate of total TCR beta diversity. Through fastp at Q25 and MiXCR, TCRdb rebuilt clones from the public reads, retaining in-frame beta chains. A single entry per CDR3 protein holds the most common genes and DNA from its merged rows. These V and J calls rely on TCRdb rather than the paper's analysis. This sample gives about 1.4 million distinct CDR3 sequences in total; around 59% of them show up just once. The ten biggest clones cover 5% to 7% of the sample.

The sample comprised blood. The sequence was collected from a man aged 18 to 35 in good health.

This receptor has the CDR3 CASRHNVQETQYF. In nucleotides, the sequence is TGTGCCAGCAGGCACAACGTCCAAGAGACCCAGTACTTC. The chain is made from TRBV28 and TRBJ2-5, with the identity of the D gene unclear. The CDR3, from cysteine to phenylalanine, totals 13 residues. Only the CDR3 region is kept as DNA, spanning 39 bases read in frame from base 1. Deletion took 6 bases off V and 1 base off J, with a span of 9 bases between the germline ends. The germline V gene supplies CDR1 MDHEN and CDR2 SYDVKM.